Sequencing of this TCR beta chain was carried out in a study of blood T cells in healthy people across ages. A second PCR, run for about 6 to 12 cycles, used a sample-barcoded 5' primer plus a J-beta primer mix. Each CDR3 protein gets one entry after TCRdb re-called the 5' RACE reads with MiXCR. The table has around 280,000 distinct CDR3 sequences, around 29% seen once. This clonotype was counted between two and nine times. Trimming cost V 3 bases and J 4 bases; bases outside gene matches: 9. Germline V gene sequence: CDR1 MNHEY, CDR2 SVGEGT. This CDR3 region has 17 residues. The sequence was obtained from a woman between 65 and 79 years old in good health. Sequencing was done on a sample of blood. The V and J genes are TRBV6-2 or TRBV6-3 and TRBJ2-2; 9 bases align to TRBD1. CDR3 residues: CASSYPVNRGPTGELFF. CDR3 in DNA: TGTGCCAGCAGTTATCCTGTAAACAGGGGGCCCACCGGGGAGCTGTTTTTT.